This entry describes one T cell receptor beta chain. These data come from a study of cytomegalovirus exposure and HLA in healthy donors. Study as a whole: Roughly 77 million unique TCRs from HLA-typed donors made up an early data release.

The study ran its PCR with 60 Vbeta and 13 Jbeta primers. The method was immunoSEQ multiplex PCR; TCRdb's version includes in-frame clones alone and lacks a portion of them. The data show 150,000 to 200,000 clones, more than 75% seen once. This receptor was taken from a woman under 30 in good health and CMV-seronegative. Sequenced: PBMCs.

The CDR3 spells CASNRGETQYF. Written as DNA, the CDR3 is TGTGCCAGCAACCGGGGGGAGACCCAGTACTTC. This rearrangement joins TRBV6-5 to TRBJ2-5; D might be TRBD2 (6 bases). Germline CDR1 is MNHEY and CDR2 is SVGAGI. There are 11 residues in the CDR3. V was clipped by 7 bases and J by 5 bases, with 8 bases between them.